This paragraph covers one T cell receptor beta chain sequence. The data belong to a study of blood T cell repertoires in COVID-19. For the study at large: Whether acute or convalescent, the COVID-19 samples came from the United States, Italy and Spain. In each case, the material was cDNA or gDNA derived from T cells, B-cell-depleted T cells, or PBMCs.

The germline V gene encodes CDR1 SGHVS and CDR2 FQNEAQ. The CDR3 sequence is 18 residues long. J was trimmed by 0 bases and V by 5 bases; bases with no gene match: 12. How the authors handled the data: Estimation of nucleated cell counts was performed using reference gene primer amplification. Method: immunoSEQ multiplex PCR; TCRdb's copy keeps in-frame clones and lacks some. D and trimming come from the DNA, and the V and J calls and clone size come from that table. The data show 150,000 or so clones, with approximately 82% seen just once and under 15% held by the top ten. The sample was peripheral blood. The receptor was isolated from a man in his sixties or seventies who had recovered from COVID-19. The rearrangement uses TRBV7-8 and TRBJ2-2, with 7 bases identical to TRBD1. CDR3 region: CASSGGTDVASNTGELFF. The CDR3 nucleotides read TGTGCCAGCAGCGGTGGGACAGACGTGGCTTCGAACACCGGGGAGCTGTTTTTT.